This T cell receptor (beta chain) emerged from a study of tumor-infiltrating lymphocytes in primary liver carcinoma. The input was 450 to 550 ng total RNA; TCR beta cDNA was made from it with a constant-region primer. Sequencing libraries for TCR beta derived from three nested multiplex PCR rounds that used slightly modified ARM-PCR. Amplification in the first two PCR rounds was performed using TRBV1-TRBV30 forward primers and a C-beta reverse primer for roughly 10 cycles each. TCRdb re-analysed the multiplex PCR reads in MiXCR, keeping a single row per CDR3 protein. The table records around 29,000 distinct CDR3 sequences, 70% to 80% of them present only once. Investigators took RNA and DNA out together from roughly 18-30 mg of unsorted bulk tissue. Germline CDR1 is LGHNA and CDR2 is YSLEER. This CDR3 spans 16 amino acids.

This chain links TRBV4-3 with TRBJ2-1, with 10 positions matching TRBD2. Sequenced: liver tumor tissue from sampling region 5. Indicated subset: tumor region T5, tumor centre. This TCR derives from a man between 40 and 49 years old with primary liver carcinoma and hepatitis B virus infection. The CDR3 is CVNSQGGASGRIEQFF. In DNA form, the CDR3 reads TGCGTCAACAGCCAAGGGGGTGCTAGCGGGAGAATTGAGCAGTTCTTC.